Below, one T cell receptor beta chain is given with its context. Its antigen is currently unknown. Trimming removed 3 bases at V and 5 bases at J, with 22 bases between. The CDR3 sequence is 17 residues long. Total RNA was isolated from each sample in quantities of at least 6 micrograms. Combining a sample-barcoded 5' primer with a J-beta primer mix, a second PCR ran for about 6 to 11 cycles. MiXCR was run by TCRdb on the 5' RACE reads, yielding one entry per CDR3 protein. The table records roughly 680,000 distinct CDR3 sequences, 52% of them present only once. The sample is drawn from a study of blood T cells in healthy people across ages. Whole-study findings and limits: It was the long-lived donors that had more naive CD4+ cells and higher diversity than aged donors.

The receptor was derived from an elderly woman in good health. The sequenced sample was blood. This chain uses TRBV12-3 or TRBV12-4 with TRBJ2-5; D possibly uses TRBD1 or TRBD2 (6 bases each). The CDR3: CASSFSGVRGAVETQYF. The CDR3 DNA follows: TGTGCCAGCAGTTTCTCTGGAGTTAGGGGGGCCGTGGAGACCCAGTACTTC.